This TCR beta chain was found in a study of shared clonotypes between healthy human individuals. The naive CD8 subset, CD45RO-negative cells positively selected for CCR7, excluded terminally differentiated effector memory CD45RA+ cells. Libraries were prepared by immunoSEQ multiplex PCR; TCRdb keeps only in-frame clonotypes and omits some of them. The data contain about 680,000 clones, roughly 94% of them seen just once; the ten biggest clones take up 24%. The CDR3 sequence is 14 residues long. Trimming left V 7 bases short and J 0 bases short, with 11 bases between. CDR1 and CDR2 (germline): SGHTS, YDEGEE.

The sequence derives from a man aged 25-45 years in good health. J is TRBJ2-1 and V is TRBV5-8; D not resolved. The specimen was naive CD8+ T cells sorted from blood. CDR3 DNA sequence: TGTGCCAGCCGGACCAGGAGCTCCTACAATGAGCAGTTCTTC. Its translation: CASRTRSSYNEQFF. Together with reference TRBV5-8 and TRBJ2-1, the CDR3 gives the full variable domain: EAGVTQSPTHLIKTRGQQATLRCSPISGHTSVYWYQQALGLGLQFLLWYDEGEERNRGNFPPRFSGRQFPNYSSELNVNALELEDSALYLCASRTRSSYNEQFFGPGTRLTVL.